This T cell receptor beta chain stems from a study of CD8 T cells in ankylosing spondylitis. V dropped 1 base and J dropped 2; count of bases not matched to a gene: 4. From germline, CDR1 is SGHRS and CDR2 YFSETQ. The CDR3 is 15 residues long. TCRdb re-called the 5' RACE reads with MiXCR, one entry per CDR3 protein. In the table there are around 32,000 distinct CDR3 sequences, 7.2% of which are singletons. What was sequenced was blood, either unsorted or a sorted T cell fraction (not recorded which). The chain uses TRBV5-1 and TRBJ2-5; 8 bases map to TRBD2. This receptor was taken from a male donor with ankylosing spondylitis or in good health (not recorded which). CDR3 amino acids: CASSLPGGGQETQYF. CDR3 sequence (DNA): TGCGCCAGCAGCTTGCCCGGCGGGGGGCAAGAGACCCAGTACTTC.